This is a list of T cell receptor beta chains from one sample in a study of blood T cell repertoires in COVID-19. Some clones are missing from TCRdb's copy, which holds only in-frame ones; the method was immunoSEQ multiplex PCR. The sample includes approximately 390,000 clones, 87% of them seen just once. Sequences were obtained from PBMCs or T cells enriched from blood (not recorded which). These TCRs come from a woman aged 45-65 years who had recovered from COVID-19. Each CDR3 is given with its conserved first and last residue. A D gene is named only where the DNA matches it firmly. Clone size, where shown, is once, few, many, or a class for clones that have expanded.

TRBJ2-7 TRBV12-3/TRBV12-4 . TRBD2 TGTGCCAGCAGTTTAACGGGGGGCGAGCAGTACTTC CASSLTGGEQYF
TRBJ1-2 TRBV28 . . TGTGCCAGCAGTTCTGAGCAGGGCTATGGCTACACCTTC CASSSEQGYGYTF
TRBJ2-5 TRBV18 . . TGTGCCAGCTCACCACCGAAGCGTGCGGAGACCCAGTACTTC CASSPPKRAETQYF
TRBJ2-5 TRBV19 . TRBD1 TGTGCCAGTAGTCCCCGAGGACAGGGAGCCTCAGGGATCCAAGAGACCCAGTACTTC CASSPRGQGASGIQETQYF
TRBJ1-1 TRBV3-1/TRBV3-2 . . TGTGCCAGCAGCCAGGAGATGAACACTGAAGCTTTCTTT CASSQEMNTEAFF
TRBJ1-1 TRBV4-3 . . TGCGCCAGCAGCCAAGACAGTTACACTGAAGCTTTCTTT CASSQDSYTEAFF
TRBJ2-7 TRBV12-3/TRBV12-4 . TRBD1 TGTGCCAGCAGTCTACAGGGGTCCTACGAGCAGTACTTC CASSLQGSYEQYF
TRBJ2-1 TRBV30 . . TGTGCCTGGGGTGGTACGGCGGGTGAGCAGTTCTTC CAWGGTAGEQFF
TRBJ2-7 TRBV4-1 . . TGCGCCAGCAGCCACCCAGGGCGGTTTGTCGAGCAGTACTTC CASSHPGRFVEQYF
TRBJ1-1 TRBV6-2/TRBV6-3 few . TGTGCCAGCAGTTACTCGAGGGCAGGGAACACTGAAGCTTTCTTT CASSYSRAGNTEAFF
TRBJ1-5 TRBV30 . . TGTGCCTGGAGTGTACGAGGGAAGGAATCCGGTCAGCCCCAGCATTTT CAWSVRGKESGQPQHF
TRBJ1-1 TRBV9 . . TGTGCCAGCAGCCCCCCTACCGACAGGACCACTGAAGCTTTCTTT CASSPPTDRTTEAFF
TRBJ1-5 TRBV19 . TRBD1 TGTGCCAGTAACCCACCGGACAGGACGCGGCAGCCCCAGCATTTT CASNPPDRTRQPQHF
TRBJ1-5 TRBV19 . . TGTGCCAGTAGTACTACCTACAGTAGCAATCAGCCCCAGCATTTT CASSTTYSSNQPQHF
TRBJ2-7 TRBV5-4 . . TGTGCCAGCAGCTTCACCGGAGACTACGAGCAGTACTTC CASSFTGDYEQYF
TRBJ2-7 TRBV10-3 . TRBD2 TGTGCCATCAGTGATAGCGGGGGTTCCTACGAGCAGTACTTC CAISDSGGSYEQYF
TRBJ2-2 TRBV3-1/TRBV3-2 . . TGTGCCAGCAGCCAAGGTACGAACACCGGGGAGCTGTTTTTT CASSQGTNTGELFF
TRBJ2-2 TRBV19 . . TGTGCCAGTAGTCCTCAGGGTGGCACCGGGGAGCTGTTTTTT CASSPQGGTGELFF
TRBJ2-3 TRBV28 . TRBD1 TGTGCCAGCAGCGGACAGGGGGTTCGAGCAGATACGCAGTATTTT CASSGQGVRADTQYF
TRBJ1-2 TRBV27 . . TGTGCCAGCAGTTTCTCGGGGGGTGCCTACTTAAGGGGCTACACCTTC CASSFSGGAYLRGYTF
TRBJ1-3 TRBV18 . . TGTGCCAGCTCACCAACCTCGGACAATGGAAACACCATATATTTT CASSPTSDNGNTIYF
TRBJ1-1 TRBV3-1/TRBV3-2 . . TGTGCCAGCAGCCAAGATTGGAGAGTAGGAGCTTTCTTT CASSQDWRVGAFF
TRBJ2-3 TRBV28 . TRBD2 TGTGCCAGCAGTTTGTTGGCAGCGGGAAGCACAGATACGCAGTATTTT CASSLLAAGSTDTQYF
TRBJ1-2 TRBV7-8 . . TGTGCCAGCAGCGTGAGCGAAGGCTATGGCTACACCTTC CASSVSEGYGYTF
TRBJ1-1 TRBV4-3 many . TGCGCCAGCAGCCAGAATCCCTCCAGGGTGGAAAACACTGAAGCTTTCTTT CASSQNPSRVENTEAFF
TRBJ1-2 TRBV6-5 . TRBD1 TGTGCCAGCAGTTACCGACAGGGGGCGGGCGGCTACACCTTC CASSYRQGAGGYTF
TRBJ2-5 TRBV3-1/TRBV3-2 . TRBD2 TGTGCCAGCAGCCGGACTAGCGGAGAGACCCAGTACTTC CASSRTSGETQYF
TRBJ1-1 TRBV5-1 . TRBD1 TGCGCCAGCAGCGTTTACAGGGGGTCGGCTGAAGCTTTCTTT CASSVYRGSAEAFF
TRBJ1-2 TRBV5-6 . . TGTGCCAGCAGCTTGGCGGCCAGCGTCTATGGCTACACCTTC CASSLAASVYGYTF
TRBJ1-2 TRBV6-5 . TRBD1 TGTGCCAGCAGCCTCCTCCGACAGGGGGACTTGGGCTACACCTTC CASSLLRQGDLGYTF
TRBJ2-7 TRBV6-1 . . TGTGCCAGCAGTGACCCCTCCAGGACGGGGGCCTACGAGCAGTACTTC CASSDPSRTGAYEQYF
TRBJ2-7 TRBV27 . . TGTGCCAGCTCACCGCGGGCTTTTGCCTACGAGCAGTACTTC CASSPRAFAYEQYF
TRBJ2-1 TRBV27 once . TGTGCCAGCAGTTTATCGGGAGTCTCCTACAATGAGCAGTTCTTC CASSLSGVSYNEQFF
TRBJ1-3 TRBV6-5 once . TGTGCCAGCAGGGGGCCTGGAAACACCATATATTTT CASRGPGNTIYF
TRBJ2-5 TRBV2 . TRBD2 TGTGCCAGCATAGGGACTAGCGGGGGCGAGGAGACCCAGTACTTC CASIGTSGGEETQYF
TRBJ1-2 TRBV3-1/TRBV3-2 . TRBD1 TGTGCCAGCAGCCACCCCGGGACAGGGAACTATGGCTACACCTTC CASSHPGTGNYGYTF
TRBJ2-5 TRBV10-3 . . TGTGCCATCAGTGAGATGGGGGGTCAAGAGACCCAGTACTTC CAISEMGGQETQYF
TRBJ1-5 TRBV2 . TRBD1 TGTGCCAGCAGTTCGGACAGGGCTGATCAGCCCCAGCATTTT CASSSDRADQPQHF
TRBJ1-2 TRBV28 . . TGTGCCAGCAGTTCCCAGGGGAAAGGCTACACCTTC CASSSQGKGYTF
TRBJ1-1 TRBV23-1 . . TGCGCCAGCAGTCATAGGTCCTACTCCCGGGGCACTGAAGCTTTCTTT CASSHRSYSRGTEAFF